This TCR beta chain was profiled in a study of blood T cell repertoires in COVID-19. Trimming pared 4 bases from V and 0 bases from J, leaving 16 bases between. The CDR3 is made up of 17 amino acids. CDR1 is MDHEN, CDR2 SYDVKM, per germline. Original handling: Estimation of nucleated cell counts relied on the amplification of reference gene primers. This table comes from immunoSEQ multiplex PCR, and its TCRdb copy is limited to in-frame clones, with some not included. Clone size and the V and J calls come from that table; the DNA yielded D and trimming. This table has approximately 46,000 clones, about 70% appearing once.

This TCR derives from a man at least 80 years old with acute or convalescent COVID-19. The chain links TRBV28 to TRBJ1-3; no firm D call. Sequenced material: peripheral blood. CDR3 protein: CASSSTGSPSSGNTIYF. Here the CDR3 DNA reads TGTGCCAGCAGTTCTACGGGGTCCCCCAGCTCTGGAAACACCATATATTTT.